The next 32 T cell receptor beta chains were all read from a single sample in a study of beta chain features in type 1 diabetes. The entirety of the isolated RNA underwent reverse transcription, so expressed TCRB transcripts were sequenced. TCRdb's table, derived via immunoSEQ multiplex PCR, lists solely in-frame clones and lacks some. The profile shows roughly 300,000 clones, approximately 15% of them singletons. The material sequenced was central memory CD4+ T cells from blood. The receptors stem from a young man in good health.

The V gene is TRBV7-6, the J gene TRBJ2-2; no definite D call. From germline, CDR1 is SGHVS and CDR2 FNYEAQ. This CDR3 has 15 amino acids. V was trimmed by 3 bases and J by 2 bases, leaving 10 bases between them. CDR3 coding DNA: TGTGCCAGCAGCTTCTTAGGAAAAAACACCGGGGAGCTGTTTTTT. Its protein product is CASSFLGKNTGELFF.

This clone was found a few times. The chain links TRBV27 to TRBJ1-1; D is undetermined. The germline V gene encodes CDR1 MNHEY and CDR2 SMNVEV (reference sequence). Between the trimmed V and J ends, which lost 3 bases and 11 bases, there was a span of 16 bases. The CDR3 length is 13 residues. The CDR3 DNA follows: TGTGCCAGCAGTTTTACCGGGAGGCAGTTGGCTTTCTTT. This encodes CASSFTGRQLAFF.

This chain links TRBV9 with TRBJ2-7; the D gene is possibly TRBD2 (5 bases). Germline V gives CDR1 SGDLS, CDR2 YYNGEE. The CDR3 spans 15 residues. Trimming pared 0 bases from V and 0 bases from J, leaving 10 bases between. The CDR3: CASSVGPGSSYEQYF. CDR3 DNA sequence: TGTGCCAGCAGCGTAGGGCCGGGGAGCTCCTACGAGCAGTACTTC.

This clone appeared a few times. This rearrangement joins TRBV4-3 to TRBJ2-1; the match to TRBD2 covers 8 bases. The junction had 13 bases not matched to a gene; V was cut back by 2 bases and J by 4 bases. The germline CDR1 and CDR2 sequences are LGHNA and YSLEER. The CDR3 totals 18 residues. The CDR3 DNA reads TGCGCCAGCAGCCAAAGTGCCCCAGGGGCTAGCGGGTACAATGAGCAGTTCTTC. Amino acid sequence: CASSQSAPGASGYNEQFF.

This clone was seen only a few times. The gene calls are TRBV6-5 and TRBJ2-3; 8 nucleotides agree with TRBD1. V shed 6 bases and J 6 bases; nucleotides not matched to a gene: 11. Per the germline V gene, CDR1 is MNHEY and CDR2 is SVGAGI. The CDR3 sequence is 15 residues long. In nucleotides, the CDR3 is TGTGCCAGCAGCAAGGCCGGGACAGGCGGGGATACGCAGTATTTT. Its translation is CASSKAGTGGDTQYF.

The chain is built from TRBV5-4 and TRBJ2-7, with a tentative D call TRBD2 (5 bases). Germline V CDR1 and CDR2: SGHNT, YYREEE (reference sequence). The CDR3 extends over 13 amino acids. V was trimmed by 3 bases and J by 6 bases, leaving 13 bases between them. CDR3 bases: TGTGCCAGCAGCTCGGAGACTGGAGGCGAGCAGTACTTC. Its protein product is CASSSETGGEQYF. Combining the CDR3 with reference TRBV5-4 and TRBJ2-7 gives the whole variable domain ETGVTQSPTHLIKTRGQQVTLRCSSQSGHNTVSWYQQALGQGPQFIFQYYREEENGRGNFPPRFSGLQFPNYSSELNVNALELDDSALYLCASSSETGGEQYFGPGTRLTVT.

This clone has just a few counts. The genes are TRBV11-3 and TRBJ2-3; 8 nucleotides agree with TRBD2. The CDR3 extends over 15 amino acids. J gave up 5 bases and V 5 bases, and 9 bases lay outside the gene matches. Germline V gene sequence: CDR1 SGHNT, CDR2 YENEEA. The CDR3: CASSLRAGEGDTQYF. DNA for the CDR3: TGTGCCAGCAGCCTTAGAGCGGGAGAGGGAGATACGCAGTATTTT. The full variable domain, with the rest looked up from reference TRBV11-3 and TRBJ2-3, is EAGVVQSPRYKIIEKKQPVAFWCNPISGHNTLYWYLQNLGQGPELLIRYENEEAVDDSQLPKDRFSAERLKGVDSTLKIQPAELGDSAVYLCASSLRAGEGDTQYFGPGTRLTVL.

This chain links TRBV5-1 with TRBJ2-7, with 8 bases identical to TRBD2. From germline, CDR1 is SGHRS and CDR2 YFSETQ. The CDR3 spans 14 residues. CDR3 nucleotide sequence: TGTGCCAGCAGACCGAGCGGGAGCTCCTACGAGCAGTACGTC. It is translated as CASRPSGSSYEQYV.

This clone appeared a few times. The V call is TRBV5-8, the J call TRBJ1-5; D is unclear. Deletions cut 3 bases from V and 0 bases from J, with 4 bases between. The CDR3 sequence is 13 residues long. Germline assignment: CDR1 SGHTS and CDR2 YDEGEE. CDR3 residues: CASSSNSNQPQHF. Here the CDR3 DNA reads TGTGCCAGCAGCTCCAATAGCAATCAGCCCCAGCATTTT.

This sequence joins TRBV5-4 and TRBJ2-3, with D tentatively TRBD1 (5 bases). Deletions cut 2 bases from V and 4 bases from J, with 8 bases between. The CDR3 covers 13 residues. Germline values: CDR1 SGHNT, CDR2 YYREEE (reference sequence). This chain's CDR3 is CASSFTGSDTQYF. In nucleotides, the CDR3 is TGTGCCAGCAGCTTTACAGGATCAGATACGCAGTATTTT.

The chain is built from TRBV18 and TRBJ1-2; 8 bases fit TRBD1. The CDR3 spans 14 residues. CDR1 is KGHSH and CDR2 is LQKENI in the germline V gene. J gave up 3 bases and V 4 bases, and 4 bases lay outside the gene matches. The CDR3 DNA reads TGTGCCAGCTCACAGATGGACAGGGACTATGGCTACACCTTC. It translates to CASSQMDRDYGYTF.

This clone was observed a few times. The chain uses TRBV30 and TRBJ1-5, with D possibly matching TRBD1 (5 bases). The germline V and J ends were trimmed by 3 bases and 4 bases, with 16 bases remaining between them. Germline V gives CDR1 GTSNPN, CDR2 SVGIG (reference sequence). This CDR3 spans 15 amino acids. DNA of the CDR3: TGTGCCTGGAGAACCCCCGGGACCCTAAATCAGCCCCAGCATTTT. It translates to CAWRTPGTLNQPQHF.

This clone has only a few counts. The chain has TRBV6-1 and TRBJ1-2; unclear D gene. Trimming removed 9 bases from V and 3 bases from J, with 5 bases in between. The CDR3 totals 10 residues. Germline V CDR1 and CDR2: MNHNS, SASEGT. The CDR3 is CASFHYGYTF. CDR3 nucleotide sequence: TGTGCCAGTTTCCACTATGGCTACACCTTC.

This clone was recorded many times. The V and J genes are TRBV5-5 and TRBJ2-1, with 9 nucleotides matching TRBD2. V shed 3 bases, J shed 9 bases, and the junction held 10 bases outside the gene matches. The CDR3 is 15 residues long. Germline V gene lookup returns CDR1 SGHKS and CDR2 YYEKEE (reference sequence). CDR3 DNA: TGTGCCAGCAGCTCAGGCCTAGCGGGGTTTGGTGAGCAGTTCTTC. Amino acid sequence: CASSSGLAGFGEQFF.

This clone has more than one count but fewer than ten. The genes are TRBV7-2 and TRBJ1-3, with D hard to call. CDR1 is SGHTA, CDR2 FQGNSA, per germline. This CDR3 is 16 amino acids long. Trimming pared 1 base from V and 4 bases from J, leaving 14 bases between. This CDR3 is CASSLDLQVAGNTIYF. CDR3 sequence (DNA): TGTGCCAGCAGCTTAGACCTACAAGTGGCGGGAAACACCATATATTTT.

The chain uses TRBV9 and TRBJ2-2, with TRBD1 matching 7 bases. V was pared by 2 bases and J by 5 bases, with 9 bases of the junction left unmatched. Germline V gene lookup returns CDR1 SGDLS and CDR2 YYNGEE. The CDR3 length is 16 residues. The CDR3 loop is CASSVTGTALTGELFF. In nucleotides, the CDR3 is TGTGCCAGCAGCGTCACAGGGACAGCGCTGACCGGGGAGCTGTTTTTT. Filled out from reference TRBV9 and TRBJ2-2, the complete variable domain reads DSGVTQTPKHLITATGQRVTLRCSPRSGDLSVYWYQQSLDQGLQFLIQYYNGEERAKGNILERFSAQQFPDLHSELNLSSLELGDSALYFCASSVTGTALTGELFFGEGSRLTVL.

Ten or more counts support this clone. This chain connects TRBV7-2 to TRBJ2-1; unclear D gene. The CDR3 extends over 14 amino acids. Per germline, CDR1 SGHTA and CDR2 FQGNSA. V was trimmed by 3 bases and J by 7 bases, leaving 13 bases between them. CDR3 amino acids: CASSFDANPNEQFF. CDR3 coding DNA: TGTGCCAGCAGCTTTGACGCTAACCCAAATGAGCAGTTCTTC.

This clone was observed a few times. The genes are TRBV6-1 and TRBJ2-2; D gene ambiguous. This CDR3 is built from 13 residues. CDR1 MNHNS and CDR2 SASEGT come from the germline V gene. The V end lost 7 bases, the J end lost 2 bases, and 8 bases lay between the germline ends. CDR3 sequence reads: CASKTSNTGELFF. The DNA for the CDR3 is TGTGCCAGCAAAACAAGTAACACCGGGGAGCTGTTTTTT.

The chain carries TRBV5-4 and TRBJ2-2, with TRBD2 matching 7 bases. Germline CDR1 SGHNT, CDR2 YYREEE (reference sequence). V shed 5 bases, J shed 0 bases, and the junction held 7 bases outside the gene matches. This CDR3 region has 16 residues. The CDR3 region is CASRTSSGSNTGELFF. CDR3 sequence (DNA): TGTGCCAGCAGAACCTCTAGCGGATCGAACACCGGGGAGCTGTTTTTT.

This clone was detected ten times or more. This chain joins TRBV19 and TRBJ1-4; the D is unclear. CDR3 size: 13 residues. With 9 bases removed from V and 6 bases from J, the gap between germline ends came to 14 bases. Germline V gives CDR1 LNHDA, CDR2 SQIVND (reference sequence). The DNA for the CDR3 is TGTGCCAGAGAAGGAGGGTCGGATGAAAAACTGTTTTTT. It is translated as CAREGGSDEKLFF.

This rearrangement joins TRBV4-2 to TRBJ1-4, with 8 bases that match TRBD1. CDR3 length equals 13 residues. Germline CDR1 reads LGHNA; CDR2 reads YNFKEQ. Trimming cost V 7 bases and J 7 bases; bases outside gene matches: 5. The CDR3 is CASTTGDGEKLFF. CDR3 DNA sequence: TGTGCCAGCACGACAGGGGACGGTGAAAAACTGTTTTTT.

This clone was detected only a few times. The chain joins TRBV7-7 to TRBJ2-3, with 9 bases that match TRBD2. The junction had 9 bases not matched to a gene; V was cut back by 2 bases and J by 6 bases. The CDR3 has 16 amino acids. The germline V gene encodes CDR1 SSHAT and CDR2 FNYEAQ (reference sequence). The CDR3 DNA reads TGTGCCAGCAGCTTATTGGCTAGCGGGGCCTCGGATACGCAGTATTTT. Translation gives CASSLLASGASDTQYF.

Concerning this clone: This specimen includes other DNA sequences encoding the same CDR3. The rearrangement joins TRBV6-1 to TRBJ2-7; maybe TRBD2 (5 bases). The germline CDR1 and CDR2 sequences are MNHNS and SASEGT. This CDR3 has 12 residues. With 4 bases removed from V and 5 bases from J, the gap between germline ends came to 9 bases. The CDR3 nucleotides read TGTGCCAGCAGTGTAGGAGGTCACGAGCAGTACGTC. Translated, it gives CASSVGGHEQYV.

The chain combines TRBV4-3 with TRBJ1-1; 9 nucleotides align to TRBD1. With 4 bases clipped from V and 11 bases from J, the junction kept 14 bases outside the gene matches. CDR3 size: 15 residues. Germline CDR1 reads LGHNA; CDR2 reads YSLEER. The CDR3 DNA sequence: TGCGCCAGCAGCCGCGACCCAACAGGGGGCAACGAGGCTTTCTTT. Translated: CASSRDPTGGNEAFF.

There are a few counts of this clone. The genes are TRBV4-1 and TRBJ2-2; D is unresolved. The germline V gene has CDR1 MGHRA and CDR2 YSYEKL. This CDR3 has 14 residues. Trimming left V 2 bases short and J 4 bases short, with 8 bases between. In DNA form, the CDR3 reads TGCGCCAGCAGCCAATCTATTAGCACCGGGGAGCTGTTTTTT. Translated: CASSQSISTGELFF.

This chain links TRBV19 with TRBJ2-3; maybe TRBD1 (5 bases). CDR3 length: 14 amino acids. From germline, CDR1 is LNHDA and CDR2 SQIVND (reference sequence). Trimming stripped 1 base from V and 4 bases from J, with 9 bases between. CDR3 in amino acids: CASSIGQKADTQYF. CDR3 in DNA: TGTGCCAGTAGTATAGGACAGAAGGCAGATACGCAGTATTTT.

This clone turned up a few times. The chain carries TRBV5-6 and TRBJ1-4; no firm D call. The germline V gene has CDR1 SGHDT and CDR2 YYEEEE. The CDR3 is made up of 13 amino acids. V was trimmed by 1 base and J by 7 bases, leaving 8 bases between them. Here the CDR3 DNA reads TGTGCCAGCAGCTTGTGGTATAGTGAAAAACTGTTTTTT. This codes for CASSLWYSEKLFF.

In regard to this clone: This specimen includes other DNA sequences encoding the same CDR3. V is TRBV18 and J is TRBJ1-2; D gene uncertain. Germline V gives CDR1 KGHSH, CDR2 LQKENI. Deletions cut 2 bases from V and 2 bases from J, with 6 bases between. This CDR3 spans 13 amino acids. This CDR3 is CASSPDRNYGYTF. CDR3 nucleotide sequence: TGTGCCAGCTCACCAGATAGAAACTATGGCTACACCTTC.

This clone has ten or more counts. At the DNA level, this CDR3 is encoded by other sequences in the same sample as well. V usage is TRBV5-1 and J usage is TRBJ2-3; no definite D call. CDR3 length equals 12 residues. The V gene lost 4 bases and the J gene lost 1 base, with 4 bases spanning the gap. Germline values: CDR1 SGHRS, CDR2 YFSETQ. The CDR3 DNA is TGCGCCAGCAGCCTTCGCACAGATACGCAGTATTTT. It encodes CASSLRTDTQYF.

This clone was seen just once. The chain recombines TRBV28 with TRBJ2-1, with 7 nucleotides matching TRBD1. Germline CDR1 is MDHEN and CDR2 is SYDVKM. The CDR3 covers 15 residues. Losses at the gene ends were 5 bases for V and 9 bases for J; bases not matched to a gene: 13. The CDR3 DNA follows: TGTGCCAGCAGTGGTCTCAGGGGGAATTTGATTGAGCAGTTCTTC. Residues: CASSGLRGNLIEQFF.

This clone was picked up many times. V gene TRBV27 combines with J gene TRBJ2-2, with TRBD2 as a possible D gene (5 bases). The V and J ends lost 5 bases and 4 bases respectively, with 11 bases between them. This CDR3 is built from 14 residues. Per germline, CDR1 MNHEY and CDR2 SMNVEV (reference sequence). The chain's CDR3 is CASSPPGSTGELFF. CDR3 DNA: TGTGCCAGCAGTCCCCCGGGGTCCACCGGGGAGCTGTTTTTT.

This clone showed up just a few times. Different DNA sequences within this sample yield the same CDR3. The rearrangement links TRBV7-9 to TRBJ2-5, with TRBD2 matching over 12 bases. From germline, CDR1 is SEHNR and CDR2 FQNEAQ (reference sequence). V lost 1 base, J lost 5 bases, and 2 bases stayed unmatched. The CDR3 spans 15 residues. The CDR3 nucleotides are TGTGCCAGCAGCTTAGGACTAGCGGGAGTCGAGACCCAGTACTTC. Protein sequence: CASSLGLAGVETQYF.